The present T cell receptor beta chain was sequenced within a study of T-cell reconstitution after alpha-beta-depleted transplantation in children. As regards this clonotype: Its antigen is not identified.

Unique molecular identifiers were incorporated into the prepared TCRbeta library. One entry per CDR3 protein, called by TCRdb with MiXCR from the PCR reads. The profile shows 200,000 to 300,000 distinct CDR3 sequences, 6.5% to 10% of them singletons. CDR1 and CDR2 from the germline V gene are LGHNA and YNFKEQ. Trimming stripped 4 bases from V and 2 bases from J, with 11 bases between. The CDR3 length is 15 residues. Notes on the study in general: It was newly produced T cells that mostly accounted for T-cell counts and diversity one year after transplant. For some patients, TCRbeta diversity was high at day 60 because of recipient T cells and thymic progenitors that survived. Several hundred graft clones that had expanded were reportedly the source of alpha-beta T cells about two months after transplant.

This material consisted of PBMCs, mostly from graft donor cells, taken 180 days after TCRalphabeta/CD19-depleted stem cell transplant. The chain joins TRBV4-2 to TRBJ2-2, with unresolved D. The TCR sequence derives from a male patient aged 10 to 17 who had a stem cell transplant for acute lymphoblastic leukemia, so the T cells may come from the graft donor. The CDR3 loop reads CASSPWTVNTGELFF. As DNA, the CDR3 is TGTGCCAGCAGCCCATGGACCGTTAACACCGGGGAGCTGTTTTTT.